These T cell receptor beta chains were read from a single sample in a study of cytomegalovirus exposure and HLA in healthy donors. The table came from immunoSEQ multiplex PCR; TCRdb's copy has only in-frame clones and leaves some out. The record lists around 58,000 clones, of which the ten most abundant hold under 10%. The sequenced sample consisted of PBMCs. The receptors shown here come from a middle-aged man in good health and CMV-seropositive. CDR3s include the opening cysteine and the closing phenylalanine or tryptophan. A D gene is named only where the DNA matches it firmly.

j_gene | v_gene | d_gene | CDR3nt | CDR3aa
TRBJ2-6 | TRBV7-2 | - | TGTGCCAGCAGCCCATCGGGCTCTGGGGCCAACGTCCTGACTTTC | CASSPSGSGANVLTF
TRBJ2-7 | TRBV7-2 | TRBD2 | TGTGCCAGCACCCCGACTAGCGGGGCTTACGAGCAGTACTTC | CASTPTSGAYEQYF
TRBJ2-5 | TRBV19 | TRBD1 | TGTGCCAGTAGTCCGCCGACAGGGCAAGAGACCCAGTACTTC | CASSPPTGQETQYF
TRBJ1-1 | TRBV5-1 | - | TGCGCCAGCAGCCACAGGGTGAACACTGAAGCTTTCTTT | CASSHRVNTEAFF
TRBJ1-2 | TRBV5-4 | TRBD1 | TGTGCCAGCAGCCTCCCAGGGGGTGGCTACACCTTC | CASSLPGGGYTF
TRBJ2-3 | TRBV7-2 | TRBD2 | TGTGCCAGCAGCCCCGGGGGAGCGGGGGGATCGCAGTATTTT | CASSPGGAGGSQYF
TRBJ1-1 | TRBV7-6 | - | TGTGCCAGCCTGCCCGGGGGGGCGCGGAACACTGAAGCTTTCTTT | CASLPGGARNTEAFF
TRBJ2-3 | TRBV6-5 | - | TGTGCCAGCAGTTACGGGGGGGTGGGGGCAGCAGATACGCAGTATTTT | CASSYGGVGAADTQYF
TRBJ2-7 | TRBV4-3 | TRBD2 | TGCGCCAGCAGCCAAGTAGCGGGAGGTAACGAGCAGTACTTC | CASSQVAGGNEQYF
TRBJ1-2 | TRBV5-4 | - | TGTGCCAGCAGCTTGGCCGCAGGGGACTATGGCTACACCTTC | CASSLAAGDYGYTF
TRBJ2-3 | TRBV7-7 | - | TGTGCTAGCAGCTTGGGTAGCGACACAGATACGCAGTATTTT | CASSLGSDTDTQYF
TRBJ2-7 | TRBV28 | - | TGTGCCAGCAGCCCGTACAGGGCCTCCTACGAGCAGTACTTC | CASSPYRASYEQYF
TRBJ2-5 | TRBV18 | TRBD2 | TGTGCCAGCTCACCACCGGCCCTACTAGCGGGGGGACAAGAGACCCAGTACTTC | CASSPPALLAGGQETQYF
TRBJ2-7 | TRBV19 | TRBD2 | TGTGCCAGTAGTCTGCCCGGGGGGGGGCTGTACGAGCAGTACTTC | CASSLPGGGLYEQYF
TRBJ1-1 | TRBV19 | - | TGTGCCAGTAGTCCAGACAGGACACTACGCCGCACTGAAGCTTTCTTT | CASSPDRTLRRTEAFF
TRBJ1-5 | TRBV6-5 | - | TGTGCCAGCTCCAGACTGTCTAGCAATCAGCCCCAGCATTTT | CASSRLSSNQPQHF
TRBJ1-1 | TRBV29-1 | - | TGCAGCATCAGGGAGGGCCCGAACACTGAAGCTTTCTTT | CSIREGPNTEAFF
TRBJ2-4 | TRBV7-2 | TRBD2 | TGTGCCAGCAGCTTCCGACAAGGGACTAGCGGGAGGAGGGACATTCAGTACTTC | CASSFRQGTSGRRDIQYF
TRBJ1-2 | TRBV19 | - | TGTGCCACCTCCAGGCAGGGTAGGACCTATGGCTACACCTTC | CATSRQGRTYGYTF
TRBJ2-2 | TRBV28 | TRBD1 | TGTGCCAGCAGTTCCTCCGGGACAGGGGCCGGGGAGCTGTTTTTT | CASSSSGTGAGELFF
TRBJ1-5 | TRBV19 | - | TGTGCCAGTAGTATTCAGGCCCCAAATCAGCCCCAGCATTTT | CASSIQAPNQPQHF
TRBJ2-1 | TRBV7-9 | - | TGTGCCTTCAGGGGGGTAGGAAATGAGCAGTTCTTC | CAFRGVGNEQFF
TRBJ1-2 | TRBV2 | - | TGTGCCAGCAGCGACCAGGGTCTCTATGGCTACACCTTC | CASSDQGLYGYTF
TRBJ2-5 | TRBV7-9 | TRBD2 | TGTGCCAGCGGGGCGGGAGGAGAGACCCAGTACTTC | CASGAGGETQYF
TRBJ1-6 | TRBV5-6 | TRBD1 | TGTGCCAGCAGCTCCCAACCGGGACAGGGGTCCTATAATTCACCCCTCCACTTT | CASSSQPGQGSYNSPLHF
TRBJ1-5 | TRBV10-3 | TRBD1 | TGTGCCACCAGGGCAGGGGGTCAGCCCCAGCATTTT | CATRAGGQPQHF
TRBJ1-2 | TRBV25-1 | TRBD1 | TGTGCCAGCAGCACCGGGACAGGGCATTATGGCTACACCTTC | CASSTGTGHYGYTF
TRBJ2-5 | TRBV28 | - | TGTGCCAGCAGCCGTACGGAGAGCCAAGAGACCCAGTACTTC | CASSRTESQETQYF
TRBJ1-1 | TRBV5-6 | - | TGTGCCAGCAGCGCCAGACAGCTTTTGAACACTGAAGCTTTCTTT | CASSARQLLNTEAFF
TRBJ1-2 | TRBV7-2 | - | TGTGCCAGCAGCCCGCGTCAGGGCGTCCATAACTATGGCTACACCTTC | CASSPRQGVHNYGYTF
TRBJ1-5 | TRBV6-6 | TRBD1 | TGTGCCAGCAGACTTACAGGGGATTCCAATCAGCCCCAGCATTTT | CASRLTGDSNQPQHF
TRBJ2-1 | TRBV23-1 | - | TGCGCCAGCAGTCACCCCGGGTTACCATCCGACAATGAGCAGTTCTTC | CASSHPGLPSDNEQFF
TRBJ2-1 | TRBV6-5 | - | TGTGCCAGCAGTTCCGGGGGTAGGGGCAATGAGCAGTTCTTC | CASSSGGRGNEQFF
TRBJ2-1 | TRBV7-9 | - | TGTGCCAGCAGCCCGGTAGGGGGAGTCGACAATGAGCAGTTCTTC | CASSPVGGVDNEQFF
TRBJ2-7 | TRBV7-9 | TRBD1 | TGTGCCAGCAGCCTTCGACAGGGGGTACGCGCCTACGAGCAGTACTTC | CASSLRQGVRAYEQYF
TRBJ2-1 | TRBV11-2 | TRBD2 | TGTGCCAGCAGCCTCAGCGGGAGTTCCTACAATGAGCAGTTCTTC | CASSLSGSSYNEQFF
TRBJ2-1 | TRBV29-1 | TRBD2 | TGCAGCGCCAGGACTAGCGGGTTCAGCTCCTACAATGAGCAGTTCTTC | CSARTSGFSSYNEQFF
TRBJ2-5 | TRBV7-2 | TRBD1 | TGTGCCAGCAGTCCAGGACAGGGGGCTCAAGAGACCCAGTACTTC | CASSPGQGAQETQYF
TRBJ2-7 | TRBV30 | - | TGTGCCTGGAGTGCGAGACCAGGGGACACCGTAACCTACGAGCAGTACTTC | CAWSARPGDTVTYEQYF
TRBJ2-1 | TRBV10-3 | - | TGTGCCATCAGTGAAAGGGTACTAGCAGACAACAATGAGCAGTTCTTC | CAISERVLADNNEQFF
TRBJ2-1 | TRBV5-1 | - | TGCGCCAGCAGCCCGTGGTCGGACAATGAGCAGTTCTTC | CASSPWSDNEQFF
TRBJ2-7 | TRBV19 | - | TGTGCCAGTAGTGAACGGGAGAAGACGGGTGAGCAGTACTTC | CASSEREKTGEQYF
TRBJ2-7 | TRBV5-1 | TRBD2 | TGCGCCAGCAGCTTGACTAGCGGGAGGGCCGCCTACGAGCAGTACTTC | CASSLTSGRAAYEQYF
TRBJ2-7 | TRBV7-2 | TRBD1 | TGTGCCAGCAGCTTAGATGGGACAGGGTTCTACGAGCAGTACTTC | CASSLDGTGFYEQYF
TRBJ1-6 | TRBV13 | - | TGTGCCAGCAGCCCAACGATCACGGGAGCCTTGGGGCCCCTCCACTTT | CASSPTITGALGPLHF
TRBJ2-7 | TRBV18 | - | TGTGCCAGCTCACCAAGGGGGGCGGGAGTGTCCGAGCAGTACTTC | CASSPRGAGVSEQYF
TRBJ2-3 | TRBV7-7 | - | TGTGCTAGCAGCTTACAGCACAGTTCCACAGATACGCAGTATTTT | CASSLQHSSTDTQYF
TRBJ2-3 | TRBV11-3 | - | TGTGCCAGCAGTGAAAACGCAGCGGGCCGTTCGACGGGGCAGTATTTT | CASSENAAGRSTGQYF
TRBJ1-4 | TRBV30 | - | TGTGCCTGGAGGGAAACAGGGTTTTATGAAAAACTGTTTTTT | CAWRETGFYEKLFF
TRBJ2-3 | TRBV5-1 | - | TGCGCCAGCAGCTTCGGATCTCTCGGGGATACGCAGTATTTT | CASSFGSLGDTQYF
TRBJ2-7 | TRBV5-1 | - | TGCGCCAGCAGCCCAGAACCGGGAAACTCCTACGAGCAGTACTTC | CASSPEPGNSYEQYF
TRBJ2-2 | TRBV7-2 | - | TGTGCCAGCAGCCCCCGCGGTGGAGGGGGCTTGGCCGGGGAGCTGTTTTTT | CASSPRGGGGLAGELFF
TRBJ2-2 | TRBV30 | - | TGTGCCTGGAGTGAAGGACACCTGCACACCGGGGAGCTGTTTTTT | CAWSEGHLHTGELFF